Each of the 9 T cell receptor beta chains below was sequenced from the same sample in a study of CD8 T cells in ankylosing spondylitis. MiXCR, applied by TCRdb to the 5' RACE reads, yields one record per CDR3 protein. The sample holds almost 250,000 distinct CDR3 sequences, 32% seen once. Sequenced input: blood, either unsorted or a sorted T cell fraction (not recorded which). These receptors all stem from a male donor with ankylosing spondylitis or in good health (not recorded which).

This clonotype was seen only a few times. The rearrangement joins TRBV7-2 to TRBJ2-5; D unclear. The V end was cut by 5 bases, the J end by 5 bases, with 18 bases between. The germline CDR1 and CDR2 sequences are SGHTA and FQGNSA. The CDR3 spans 15 residues. Here the CDR3 reads CASSARSSLGETQYF. DNA for the CDR3: TGTGCCAGCAGCGCCCGGTCCTCGCTTGGGGAGACCCAGTACTTC. The full variable domain, completed using reference TRBV7-2 and TRBJ2-5, is GAGVSQSPSNKVTEKGKDVELRCDPISGHTALYWYRQSLGQGLEFLIYFQGNSAPDKSGLPSDRFSAERTGGSVSTLTIQRTQQEDSAVYLCASSARSSLGETQYFGPGTRLLVL.

The chain carries TRBV7-2 and TRBJ2-5; no clear D. The germline gives CDR1 SGHTA, CDR2 FQGNSA. The ends were cut back, 1 base at V and 1 base at J, with 7 bases in the middle. The CDR3 totals 14 residues. The CDR3 protein is CASSLVAVQETQYF. The CDR3 nucleotides read TGTGCCAGCAGCTTAGTCGCGGTCCAAGAGACCCAGTACTTC.

The rearrangement links TRBV20-1 to TRBJ2-3; 8 bases match TRBD2. The J segment lost 2 bases and the V segment lost 5 bases, leaving 6 bases of the junction unmatched. This CDR3 has 14 amino acids. Germline V gene lookup returns CDR1 DFQATT and CDR2 SNEGSKA (reference sequence). CDR3 DNA sequence: TGCAGTGCTGAGTGGCGGGGGGCCACAGATACGCAGTATTTT. This gives the protein CSAEWRGATDTQYF.

The CDR3 spells CASSPTGFSYGYTF. CDR3 DNA sequence: TGTGCCAGCAGCCCGACAGGGTTTTCCTATGGCTACACCTTC. The rearrangement joins TRBV12-3 or TRBV12-4 to TRBJ1-2, with 7 bases aligning to TRBD1. The CDR3 is 14 residues long. Trimming removed 6 bases from V and 4 bases from J; junction bases left unmatched: 8.

This clonotype was counted at least ten times. The genes are TRBV20-1 and TRBJ2-7; 7 positions match TRBD1. In germline, CDR1 is DFQATT, CDR2 SNEGSKA (reference sequence). The length of the CDR3 is 15 residues. Unmatched junction bases numbered 10, after V lost 0 bases and J lost 5 bases. The CDR3 here is CSARDLQGPPNEQYF. The DNA of the CDR3 is TGCAGTGCTAGAGATCTACAGGGGCCCCCAAACGAGCAGTACTTC.

This clonotype showed up many times. V usage is TRBV6-4 and J usage is TRBJ2-2, with D tentatively TRBD2 (5 bases). Germline loops: CDR1 MRHNA, CDR2 SNTAGT. V lost 6 bases and J 2 bases, leaving 10 bases between the germline ends. There are 14 residues in the CDR3. The CDR3 is CASRLAPNTGELFF. The DNA for the CDR3 is TGTGCCAGCAGGCTAGCCCCCAACACCGGGGAGCTGTTTTTT.

To note about this clonotype: An end of the junction does not agree with germline; a read error may underlie this. This chain connects TRBV4-1 to TRBJ1-6; the D gene is possibly TRBD1 (5 bases). This CDR3 comprises 16 residues. The germline gives CDR1 MGHRA, CDR2 YSYEKL. The CDR3 reads CASRQGRVYGNSPLHF. The CDR3 DNA reads TGCGCCAGCAGACAAGGCAGGGTATACGGTAATTCACCCCTCCACTTT.

This sequence joins TRBV7-9 and TRBJ1-1, with 8 bases matching TRBD1. The CDR3 contains 16 residues. The germline gives CDR1 SEHNR, CDR2 FQNEAQ (reference sequence). Germline trimming cut 3 bases from V and 2 bases from J; bases unmatched to any gene: 8. DNA of the CDR3: TGTGCCAGCAGCTTCGGGACAGGCGGAGTAAACACTGAAGCTTTCTTT. Translated, it gives CASSFGTGGVNTEAFF.

This clonotype was seen more than once but under ten times. The rearrangement joins TRBV20-1 to TRBJ2-3; 10 nucleotides line up with TRBD2. The CDR3 is made up of 17 amino acids. The V gene's germline CDR1 is DFQATT and CDR2 SNEGSKA (reference sequence). The V segment lost 2 bases and the J segment 0 bases; nucleotides outside the gene matches: 8. The CDR3 sequence: CSARWLAGATSTDTQYF. CDR3 in DNA: TGCAGTGCTAGATGGCTAGCGGGGGCTACTAGCACAGATACGCAGTATTTT.